The rows below give T cell receptor beta chains drawn from one sample of a study of cytomegalovirus exposure and HLA in healthy donors. Only in-frame clones appear in the TCRdb table, and some are missing; sequencing was by immunoSEQ multiplex PCR. The top ten hold more than 0.35% of the sample, which has over 200,000 clones, roughly 90% seen once. The sample was PBMCs. These receptor sequences come from a woman under 30 in good health and CMV-seronegative. Each CDR3 is given with its conserved first and last residue. The D gene is left open where the match is weak. A row's size may be missing; if present it is once, few, many or a size class.

>.|TRBJ2-2|.|TRBV9
TGTGCCAGCACCGGGGGGAACACCGGGGAGCTGTTTTTT
CASTGGNTGELFF
>once|TRBJ1-5|.|TRBV27
TGTGCCAGCAGTTTCAATAGCAATCAGCCCCAGCATTTT
CASSFNSNQPQHF
>.|TRBJ2-1|TRBD2|TRBV7-8
TGTGCCAGCAGCTTAGGAGCCAGCGGGGGGGCAGAGCAGTTCTTC
CASSLGASGGAEQFF
>once|TRBJ2-4|TRBD1|TRBV10-3
TGTGCCATCAGTGGACAGGGAGAGGGAAACATTCAGTACTTC
CAISGQGEGNIQYF
>.|TRBJ1-2|TRBD1|TRBV28
TGTGCCAGCAGCCAAATCCACAGGGGGTCTGGCTACACCTTC
CASSQIHRGSGYTF
>.|TRBJ2-3|.|TRBV4-3
TGCGCCAGCAGCCAAGCTCGTTTGGGGGGTGAGCAGTATTTT
CASSQARLGGEQYF
>.|TRBJ1-1|.|TRBV4-3
TGCGCCAGCAGCCAAGATCAGGGATTCACTGAAGCTTTCTTT
CASSQDQGFTEAFF
>.|TRBJ1-3|.|TRBV28
TGTGCCAGCAGTTTCCTAGACCTCGGGACATCAGGAAACACCATATATTTT
CASSFLDLGTSGNTIYF
>.|TRBJ2-1|TRBD1|TRBV6-5
TGTGCCAGCGGATTGACAGGGGGGGCCTACAATGAGCAGTTCTTC
CASGLTGGAYNEQFF
>.|TRBJ2-7|.|TRBV6-5
TGTGCCAGCAGTCTTAGAGACAGCCCCTACGAGCAGTACTTC
CASSLRDSPYEQYF
>.|TRBJ2-2|.|TRBV6-1
TGTGCCAGCACAGGCGCCGGGGAGCTGTTTTTT
CASTGAGELFF
>.|TRBJ2-1|.|TRBV6-5
TGTGCCAGCAGTTACTCGTCAGGGTACAATGAGCAGTTCTTC
CASSYSSGYNEQFF
>once|TRBJ2-2|TRBD1|TRBV7-2
TGTGCCAGCAGCTTGGGACAGGGGTTTTCCGGGGAGCTGTTTTTT
CASSLGQGFSGELFF
>.|TRBJ2-7|TRBD2|TRBV27
TGTGCCAGCAGTTTATCTAGCGGGGCCGCCTACAAGCAGTACTTC
CASSLSSGAAYKQYF
>.|TRBJ1-1|TRBD1|TRBV5-1
TGCGCCAGCAGCTTTAGGACAGGGCCTGAAGCTTTCTTT
CASSFRTGPEAFF
>.|TRBJ1-6|.|TRBV4-1
TGCGCCAGCAGCTTAGAGGGACTCGATAATTCACCCCTCCACTTT
CASSLEGLDNSPLHF
>few|TRBJ1-2|TRBD1|TRBV27
TGTGCCAGCAGTTCCACAGGGGCGCGGAGTGGCTACACCTTC
CASSSTGARSGYTF
>.|TRBJ2-7|TRBD1|TRBV28
TGTGCCAGCAGTTTGCCCGGGACAGTCTACGAGCAGTACTTC
CASSLPGTVYEQYF
>.|TRBJ1-3|.|TRBV6-5
TGTGCCAGCAGTTACGCAGGGGCAGTTGGAAACACCATATATTTT
CASSYAGAVGNTIYF
>once|TRBJ2-7|TRBD1|TRBV19
TGTGCCAGTAGTTCAACAGGGGACGAGCAGTACTTC
CASSSTGDEQYF
>.|TRBJ2-7|TRBD1|TRBV6-5
TGTGCCAGCAGTTTAACCGGGACAGGGGGGGACGAGCAGTACTTC
CASSLTGTGGDEQYF
>.|TRBJ1-5|.|TRBV29-1
TGCAGCGTTGTTTTTGCGGCAGGGTTGGGGAATCAGCCCCAGCATTTT
CSVVFAAGLGNQPQHF
>.|TRBJ1-1|.|TRBV5-4
TGTGCCAGCTTCGTTATGAACACTGAAGCTTTCTTT
CASFVMNTEAFF
>.|TRBJ1-2|.|TRBV29-1
TGCAGCGTTGAAGAGGGGCCGTATGGCTACACCTTC
CSVEEGPYGYTF
>.|TRBJ2-1|TRBD1|TRBV19
TGTGCCAGTAGCACTAGACAGGGGGTAAGGCAGTTCTTC
CASSTRQGVRQFF
>.|TRBJ2-3|.|TRBV2
TGTGCCAGCAGTGGACAGGGGAGGGCAGATACGCAGTATTTT
CASSGQGRADTQYF
>once|TRBJ2-5|TRBD2|TRBV15
TGTGCCACCAGCAGAGCTAGCGGGGGGGCCCAGACCCAGTACTTC
CATSRASGGAQTQYF
>once|TRBJ2-3|TRBD2|TRBV7-9
TGTGCCAGCAGCCCGGCTAGCGGGGGGGGCACAGATACGCAGTATTTT
CASSPASGGGTDTQYF
>.|TRBJ2-2|.|TRBV11-2
TGTGCCAGCAGAATAGGACATAACACCGGGGAGCTGTTTTTT
CASRIGHNTGELFF
>.|TRBJ1-5|.|TRBV7-9
TGTGCCAGCAGCCTTATGGGCCACAATCAGCCCCAGCATTTT
CASSLMGHNQPQHF
>.|TRBJ1-5|.|TRBV11-2
TGTGCCAGCAGCTTAGGTGGACTACGTAGCAATCAGCCCCAGCATTTT
CASSLGGLRSNQPQHF
>.|TRBJ2-1|TRBD1|TRBV5-1
TGCGCCAGCAGCTTGGGACAGGGGATGAACGAGCAGTTCTTC
CASSLGQGMNEQFF
>.|TRBJ2-2|TRBD1|TRBV4-1
TGCGCCAGCAGCCAACCGGCCAGCCCGGGACAGGGGGCATTCGGGAACACCGGGGAGCTGTTTTTT
CASSQPASPGQGAFGNTGELFF
>.|TRBJ1-5|TRBD1|TRBV28
TGTGCCAGCAGTTTGAGGACAGGGGCTCAGCCCCAGCATTTT
CASSLRTGAQPQHF
>.|TRBJ2-3|.|TRBV27
TGTGCCAGCAGTTTATTACGACGAGGGCGCCTGAGCACAGATACGCAGTATTTT
CASSLLRRGRLSTDTQYF
>.|TRBJ1-6|TRBD1|TRBV5-5
TGTGCCAGCACCGCCGGGACAGGGTGGAGTTCACCCCTCCACTTT
CASTAGTGWSSPLHF
>.|TRBJ2-7|TRBD2|TRBV11-2
TGTGCCAGCACGCCGGGGGGAAGCTCCTACGAGCAGTACTTC
CASTPGGSSYEQYF
>.|TRBJ1-5|TRBD1|TRBV29-1
TGCAGCGTTGCGGCAGGGGGCTATCAGCCCCAGCATTTT
CSVAAGGYQPQHF